This is a list of T cell receptor beta chains from one sample in a study of breast tumors, draining lymph nodes, adjacent tissues. In TCRdb, the multiplex PCR reads were re-called with MiXCR into one record per CDR3 protein. In the table there are about 300,000 distinct CDR3 sequences, over 25% of which are singletons. Specimen: axillary lymph node tissue. These receptors were obtained from a female donor with breast cancer. Some clones in this sample may be carry-over from other donors' samples. Both conserved end residues are part of each CDR3. The order of the fields is V gene, clone size, D gene, J gene, CDR3 protein, CDR3 DNA. The D gene is left open where the match is weak. A row's size may be missing; if present it is once, few, many or a size class.

>TRBV12-3/TRBV12-4|-|-|TRBJ2-3
CASSLAGSAGTGTQYF
TGTGCCAGCAGCTTGGCCGGTAGCGCGGGTACAGGTACGCAGTATTTT
>TRBV30|-|-|TRBJ2-3
CAWSVRRVDTQYF
TGTGCCTGGAGTGTCCGGCGGGTAGATACGCAGTATTTT
>TRBV9|-|-|TRBJ1-4
CASSAPAGQGKEKLFF
TGTGCCAGCAGCGCTCCCGCAGGGCAGGGCAAAGAAAAACTGTTTTTT
>TRBV3-1|many|TRBD1|TRBJ2-7
CASRDRGRYEQYF
TGTGCCAGCAGGGACAGGGGGCGATACGAGCAGTACTTC
>TRBV6-2/TRBV6-3|-|-|TRBJ2-1
CASTLEGSYNEQFF
TGTGCCAGCACCCTGGAGGGATCCTACAATGAGCAGTTCTTC
>TRBV10-3|many|TRBD2|TRBJ2-1
CAISALGTSGNEQFF
TGTGCCATCAGCGCCCTTGGGACTAGCGGGAATGAGCAGTTCTTC
>TRBV19|many|-|TRBJ1-5
CASSWQLRQPQHF
TGTGCCAGTAGTTGGCAGTTGAGGCAGCCCCAGCATTTT
>TRBV4-1|many|-|TRBJ2-2
CASSQPRGSTGELFF
TGCGCCAGCAGCCAGCCTCGAGGTAGCACCGGGGAGCTGTTTTTT
>TRBV6-4|-|-|TRBJ2-3
CASSHSSTDTQYF
TGTGCCAGCAGTCACTCTAGCACAGATACGCAGTATTTT
>TRBV20-1|many|TRBD2|TRBJ2-2
CSAGIGLAGGELFF
TGCAGTGCCGGCATCGGACTAGCGGGCGGGGAGCTGTTTTTT
>TRBV7-2|many|TRBD2|TRBJ2-1
CASSPTSGRLSSYNEQFF
TGTGCCAGCAGCCCCACTAGCGGGCGGCTGAGCTCCTACAATGAGCAGTTCTTC
>TRBV6-5|many|-|TRBJ1-2
CASSYEFRGANGYTF
TGTGCCAGCAGTTACGAGTTCAGGGGAGCGAATGGCTACACCTTC
>TRBV6-2/TRBV6-3|-|TRBD1|TRBJ1-6
CASSGGGGSPLHF
TGTGCCAGCTCAGGGGGGGGGGGTTCACCCCTCCACTTT
>TRBV7-9|many|TRBD1|TRBJ2-3
CASSEGQGITDTQYF
TGTGCCAGCAGCGAAGGACAGGGGATCACAGATACGCAGTATTTT
>TRBV27|-|-|TRBJ2-7
CASSPHLGGLDEQYF
TGTGCCAGCAGTCCCCATTTGGGGGGTTTGGACGAGCAGTACTTC
>TRBV5-8|many|-|TRBJ1-4
CASSLRDNRNEKLFF
TGTGCCAGCAGCTTGAGGGACAACCGGAATGAAAAACTGTTTTTT
>TRBV6-4|many|TRBD2|TRBJ2-1
CASSEVGGPYEQFF
TGTGCCAGCAGTGAAGTGGGAGGGCCGTATGAGCAGTTCTTC
>TRBV3-1|-|TRBD2|TRBJ2-5
CAGSQDSLAGAGETQYF
TGCGCCGGCAGCCAAGATTCCCTAGCGGGAGCGGGGGAGACCCAGTACTTC
>TRBV12-3/TRBV12-4|many|TRBD2|TRBJ2-3
CASSFYPTTGTSGDTQYF
TGTGCCAGCAGTTTTTATCCAACCACCGGGACTAGCGGAGATACGCAGTATTTT
>TRBV7-2|-|-|TRBJ1-2
CASSPAGGTNGYTF
TGTGCCAGCAGCCCTGCCGGGGGGACGAATGGCTACACCTTC
>TRBV25-1|-|TRBD1|TRBJ1-6
CASSELTGTGVNSPLHF
TGTGCCAGCAGTGAATTGACCGGGACAGGGGTTAATTCACCCCTCCACTTT
>TRBV11-3|many|TRBD1|TRBJ2-7
CASSLGGQAYEQYF
TGTGCCAGCAGCTTAGGGGGACAGGCCTACGAGCAGTACTTC
>TRBV7-2|few|TRBD1|TRBJ2-5
CASSLDRALQETQYF
TGTGCCAGCAGCCTCGACAGGGCCCTACAAGAGACCCAGTACTTC
>TRBV7-9|many|-|TRBJ1-6
CASSLVGNSPLHF
TGTGCCAGCAGCTTAGTGGGGAATTCACCCCTCCACTTT
>TRBV5-6|-|TRBD1|TRBJ2-7
CASRGYAGGVFVEQYF
TGTGCCAGCAGGGGGTACGCAGGGGGCGTTTTCGTTGAGCAGTACTTC
>TRBV20-1|many|-|TRBJ2-3
CSASGGPTDTQYF
TGCAGTGCTAGTGGGGGCCCCACAGATACGCAGTATTTT
>TRBV7-9|many|-|TRBJ2-1
CASSFANEQFF
TGTGCCAGCAGCTTCGCCAATGAGCAGTTCTTC
>TRBV7-8|-|-|TRBJ1-1
CASSRGPNTEAFF
TGTGCCAGCAGCCGAGGCCCGAACACTGAAGCTTTCTTT
>TRBV10-3|many|TRBD2|TRBJ2-1
CAISVEQGTTNSYNEQFF
TGTGCCATCAGTGTAGAACAAGGGACTACCAACTCCTACAATGAGCAGTTCTTC
>TRBV7-9|many|-|TRBJ2-7
CASSLTTRGDYEQYF
TGTGCCAGCAGCTTAACTACCAGAGGGGACTACGAGCAGTACTTC
>TRBV6-6|many|TRBD2|TRBJ2-1
CASKASGRALNEQFF
TGTGCCAGCAAGGCGAGCGGGAGGGCCTTAAATGAGCAGTTCTTC
>TRBV20-1|-|-|TRBJ1-1
CSARDMASMNTEAFF
TGCAGTGCTAGAGATATGGCATCTATGAACACTGAAGCTTTCTTT
>TRBV24-1|-|-|TRBJ1-6
CATSWTSRNSPLHF
TGTGCCACCAGTTGGACATCTCGGAATTCACCCCTCCACTTT
>TRBV5-1|many|-|TRBJ2-1
CASSFRSVYNEQFF
TGCGCCAGCAGCTTCAGATCAGTCTACAATGAGCAGTTCTTC
>TRBV2|many|-|TRBJ2-7
CASRTDLYEQYF
TGTGCCAGCAGGACAGATCTCTACGAGCAGTACTTC
>TRBV7-9|-|-|TRBJ1-3
CASTEGGGGNTIYF
TGTGCCAGCACCGAGGGGGGAGGTGGAAACACCATATATTTT
>TRBV7-9|-|-|TRBJ1-4
CASRLGEGGSEKLFF
TGTGCCAGCAGGCTAGGGGAAGGTGGCTCTGAAAAACTGTTTTTT
>TRBV2|-|-|TRBJ1-1
CASTRTVNTEAFF
TGTGCCAGCACCCGGACGGTGAACACTGAAGCTTTCTTT
>TRBV6-1|-|-|TRBJ2-7
CASTLLRVSYEQYF
TGTGCCAGCACCCTCTTGAGGGTCTCCTACGAGCAGTACTTC
>TRBV20-1|few|TRBD2|TRBJ2-2
CSARDYRAGAAGELFF
TGCAGTGCTAGAGATTATCGAGCGGGAGCGGCCGGGGAGCTGTTTTTT
>TRBV5-5|many|TRBD1|TRBJ2-7
CASSSGTGGEGVTYEQYF
TGTGCCAGCAGCTCCGGGACAGGGGGCGAAGGCGTAACCTACGAGCAGTACTTC
>TRBV29-1|many|TRBD2|TRBJ2-1
CSVEIAGNEQFF
TGCAGCGTTGAAATAGCGGGCAATGAGCAGTTCTTC
>TRBV20-1|many|-|TRBJ2-7
CSARDASGFPYEQYF
TGCAGTGCTAGAGATGCCAGCGGGTTCCCCTACGAGCAGTACTTC
>TRBV7-9|-|TRBD1|TRBJ2-5
CASSPPGGTETQYF
TGTGCCAGCAGCCCCCCAGGGGGCACGGAGACCCAGTACTTC
>TRBV7-9|many|-|TRBJ1-3
CASSLGTDSGNTIYF
TGTGCCAGCAGCTTAGGGACGGACTCTGGAAACACCATATATTTT
>TRBV15|-|TRBD1|TRBJ1-6
CATSRDPSGTGGIYNSPLHF
TGTGCCACCAGCAGAGATCCTTCCGGGACAGGGGGTATCTATAATTCACCCCTCCACTTT
>TRBV5-1|many|TRBD1|TRBJ1-2
CASSGGGTGNGYTF
TGCGCCAGCAGCGGCGGCGGGACAGGGAATGGCTACACCTTC
>TRBV9|-|-|TRBJ1-1
CASSPTGTGNTEAFF
TGTGCCAGCAGCCCCACCGGGACGGGGAACACTGAAGCTTTCTTT
>TRBV19|many|-|TRBJ1-4
CATRYRTTNEKLFF
TGTGCCACTAGATATAGGACAACTAATGAAAAACTGTTTTTT
>TRBV7-6|many|-|TRBJ2-1
CASSPPSSYNEQFF
TGTGCCAGCAGCCCCCCGAGCTCCTACAATGAGCAGTTCTTC
>TRBV4-3|few|TRBD2|TRBJ2-5
CASNQGRGETQYF
TGCGCCAGCAACCAAGGGAGGGGAGAGACCCAGTACTTC
>TRBV11-2|few|-|TRBJ2-4
CASSLVAKNIQYF
TGTGCCAGCAGCTTAGTAGCCAAAAACATTCAGTACTTC
>TRBV11-2|-|TRBD2|TRBJ2-1
CASSYRLAGGPGNKQFF
TGTGCCAGCAGTTACCGACTAGCGGGAGGGCCGGGCAATAAGCAGTTCTTC
>TRBV5-5|-|-|TRBJ2-5
CASSPGGQQETQYF
TGTGCCAGCAGCCCCGGGGGCCAACAAGAGACCCAGTACTTC
>TRBV13|many|-|TRBJ2-3
CASSSGSVTQYF
TGTGCCAGCAGCTCAGGGTCTGTTACGCAGTATTTT
>TRBV6-2/TRBV6-3|-|TRBD1|TRBJ1-1
CASSFWTGTGTEAFF
TGTGCCAGCAGTTTCTGGACAGGCACGGGTACTGAAGCTTTCTTT
>TRBV19|-|TRBD2|TRBJ2-3
CACSSSGRSTDTQYF
TGTGCCTGTAGTAGTAGCGGGAGGAGCACAGATACGCAGTATTTT
>TRBV19|many|-|TRBJ2-1
CASSARVRNEQFF
TGTGCCAGTAGTGCCAGGGTGCGAAATGAGCAGTTCTTC
>TRBV5-1|many|TRBD1|TRBJ2-5
CASSLAGTAETQYF
TGCGCCAGCAGCTTGGCCGGGACAGCCGAGACCCAGTACTTC